This T cell receptor (beta chain) was documented in a study of siplizumab effects on memory and regulatory T cells. On this clone itself: Its antigen is not identified.

Using immunoSEQ multiplex PCR, the repertoire was profiled, and TCRdb retains in-frame clones only, with some absent. The sample lists around 100,000 clones; 93% were seen once. Findings and limits, study-wide: Only a minor fraction of alloreactive clones mapped to unstimulated subsets. In roughly 80-96% of proliferating CD4+ or CD8+ clones, a naive or memory phenotype could not be assigned. The study found naive T cells seemingly more diverse than memory cells and seemingly major alloresponse contributors.

This CDR3 spans 20 amino acids. This chain joins TRBV1 and TRBJ1-2; TRBD1, the table's D call, lacks a check against the DNA. TRBV1 is noted as a pseudogene. The sample comprised Tregs sorted from blood. The TCR originated in a human donor in good health. CDR3 nucleotides: TGCACCAGCAGCCAAGTCGATCCAAGGACAGGGGCGATTTTCAACTATGGCTACACCTTC. Residues: CTSSQVDPRTGAIFNYGYTF.